The 25 T cell receptor beta chains presented below share a single source sample, sequenced in a study of cytomegalovirus exposure and HLA in healthy donors. The PCR employed 60 Vbeta primers together with 13 Jbeta primers. Only in-frame clones appear in the TCRdb table, and some are missing; sequencing was by immunoSEQ multiplex PCR. Of about 130,000 clones in the sample, over 60% were seen once. The specimen sequenced was PBMCs. These receptors all stem from a man aged 50 or older in good health and CMV-seronegative.

This clone was counted between two and nine times. This sequence joins TRBV5-5 and TRBJ1-2; D is uncertain. Deletions cut 2 bases from V and 2 bases from J, with 7 bases between. This CDR3 spans 13 amino acids. CDR1 is SGHKS, CDR2 YYEKEE, per germline (reference sequence). The CDR3, as DNA: TGTGCCAGCAGCTTAAACGGGAACTATGGCTACACCTTC. Translated, it gives CASSLNGNYGYTF.

This chain uses TRBV6-1 with TRBJ2-1; 8 bases line up with TRBD2. Germline loops: CDR1 MNHNS, CDR2 SASEGT. This CDR3 is 16 amino acids long. V gave up 0 bases and J gave up 7 bases; unmatched junction bases: 8. The CDR3 bases are TGTGCCAGCAGTGAAGCGAGCGCGGGGGGCAAAAATGAGCAGTTCTTC. Amino acid sequence: CASSEASAGGKNEQFF.

The DNA of the CDR3 is TGTGCCAGCAGTTCGGCCGGGACTAGCCCCGCAGAGACCCAGTACTTC. Its protein product is CASSSAGTSPAETQYF. The chain couples TRBV28 to TRBJ2-5, with TRBD2 matching over 9 bases. V gave up 4 bases and J gave up 4 bases; unmatched junction bases: 10. The germline CDR1 and CDR2 sequences are MDHEN and SYDVKM. The CDR3 runs 16 residues.

The chain combines TRBV13 with TRBJ2-3; TRBD2 matches 8 bases. The CDR3 totals 17 residues. The V gene's germline CDR1 is PRHDT and CDR2 FYEKMQ (reference sequence). The V and J ends lost 0 bases and 7 bases, in that order; junction bases with no gene match: 12. CDR3 sequence reads: CASSLGQRGPSTHTQYF. Written as DNA, the CDR3 is TGTGCCAGCAGCTTAGGACAGCGGGGGCCCAGCACGCATACGCAGTATTTT.

The rearrangement uses TRBV5-1 and TRBJ2-3, with TRBD2 matching over 9 bases. With 7 bases clipped from V and 2 bases from J, the junction kept 11 bases outside the gene matches. Germline V gene data show CDR1 as SGHRS and CDR2 as YFSETQ. The CDR3 is 16 amino acids. The DNA of the CDR3 is TGCGCCAGCGCGAATCGACTAGCGGAGTTCACAGATACGCAGTATTTT. Amino acid sequence: CASANRLAEFTDTQYF.

This chain connects TRBV6-1 to TRBJ1-3, with D possibly TRBD1 on 6 matching bases. Germline V lookup: CDR1 MNHNS, CDR2 SASEGT. With 9 bases removed from V and 0 bases from J, the gap between germline ends came to 12 bases. The CDR3 runs to 14 residues. The CDR3, as DNA: TGTGCCAGTTCCAGGGGAAGCTCTGGAAACACCATATATTTT. Amino acids: CASSRGSSGNTIYF.

The rearrangement joins TRBV5-8 to TRBJ2-2, with a possible D match to TRBD1 (6 bases). Germline V lookup: CDR1 SGHTS, CDR2 YDEGEE. CDR3 length: 13 amino acids. Between the trimmed V and J ends, which lost 5 bases and 6 bases, there was a span of 11 bases. The CDR3 DNA follows: TGTGCCAGCAGTTTGAACAGGGCCGGGGAGCTGTTTTTT. It yields the protein CASSLNRAGELFF.

The chain links TRBV11-2 to TRBJ1-4, with a tentative D call TRBD1 (6 bases). CDR3 length: 17 residues. Per germline, CDR1 SGHAT and CDR2 FQNNGV. Trimming pared 1 base from V and 6 bases from J, leaving 18 bases between. Here the CDR3 reads CASSLGGVWTVYEKLFF. The CDR3 bases are TGTGCCAGCAGCTTAGGGGGTGTGTGGACAGTTTATGAAAAACTGTTTTTT. The full variable domain, its missing parts supplied by reference TRBV11-2 and TRBJ1-4, is EAGVAQSPRYKIIEKRQSVAFWCNPISGHATLYWYQQILGQGPKLLIQFQNNGVVDDSQLPKDRFSAERLKGVDSTLKIQPAKLEDSAVYLCASSLGGVWTVYEKLFFGSGTQLSVL.

The chain links TRBV6-6 to TRBJ2-2, with TRBD2 matching over 9 bases. V dropped 0 bases and J dropped 9; count of bases not matched to a gene: 8. The CDR3 totals 16 residues. Looked up from germline, CDR1 is MNHNY and CDR2 is SVGAGI (reference sequence). The CDR3 DNA follows: TGTGCCAGCAGTTACTCGATTCTAGCGGGGCCTCGGGAGCTGTTTTTT. Translated: CASSYSILAGPRELFF.

The chain uses TRBV9 and TRBJ1-2; the D gene is possibly TRBD1 (5 bases). V lost 5 bases, J lost 4 bases, and 12 bases lay in between. The CDR3 is 13 residues long. Per germline, CDR1 SGDLS and CDR2 YYNGEE. The CDR3 is CASSQGTVYGYTF. CDR3 bases: TGTGCCAGCAGTCAAGGGACTGTCTATGGCTACACCTTC.

Concerning this clone itself: An end of the junction does not agree with germline; a read error may underlie this. The rearrangement uses TRBV7-9 and TRBJ1-2; 8 bases line up with TRBD1. The CDR3 spans 16 residues. Germline loops: CDR1 SEHNR, CDR2 FQNEAQ (reference sequence). CDR3 bases: TGTTCCAGCAGCTTACCTGGACAGGGAATTTATGGCGGCTACACCTTC. Its translation: CSSSLPGQGIYGGYTF.

This chain uses TRBV4-2 with TRBJ2-3; perhaps TRBD1 as D (5 bases). The CDR3 consists of 17 residues. The V and J ends lost 0 bases and 5 bases respectively, with 18 bases between them. Germline V gene sequence: CDR1 LGHNA, CDR2 YNFKEQ. CDR3 sequence: CASSQDSDRIPGDTQYF. The CDR3 coding sequence is TGTGCCAGCAGCCAAGATTCCGACAGAATCCCGGGAGATACGCAGTATTTT.

This chain uses TRBV18 with TRBJ2-5; 7 nucleotides line up with TRBD2. Germline CDR1 is KGHSH and CDR2 is LQKENI. The CDR3 sequence is 15 residues long. J gave up 2 bases and V 3 bases, and 6 bases lay outside the gene matches. The CDR3 coding sequence is TGTGCCAGCTCACCTCAACTAGCGCTTCAAGAGACCCAGTACTTC. Its translation: CASSPQLALQETQYF.

The genes are TRBV20-1 and TRBJ1-2, with a weak D call TRBD1 (6 bases). Germline CDR1 and CDR2: DFQATT and SNEGSKA (reference sequence). Trimming stripped 6 bases from V and 10 bases from J, with 9 bases between. The CDR3 length is 9 residues. CDR3 region: CSARTDYTF. DNA for the CDR3: TGCAGTGCGAGGACAGACTACACCTTC.

This chain uses TRBV10-1 with TRBJ2-2, with a tentative D call TRBD1 (5 bases). CDR1 is WNHNN, CDR2 SYGVQD, per germline (reference sequence). There are 17 residues in the CDR3. Trimming pared 6 bases from V and 2 bases from J, leaving 19 bases between. The CDR3: CASSRYTGDLNTGELFF. The DNA of the CDR3 is TGCGCCAGCAGCAGATATACAGGCGACTTAAACACCGGGGAGCTGTTTTTT.

This rearrangement joins TRBV6-5 to TRBJ1-4; D possibly corresponds to TRBD1 (6 bases). Looked up from germline, CDR1 is MNHEY and CDR2 is SVGAGI. The CDR3 totals 14 residues. V was clipped by 5 bases and J by 5 bases, with 12 bases between them. The CDR3 DNA reads TGTGCCAGCAGTGAAACCGGACAGAATGAAAAACTGTTTTTT. It specifies CASSETGQNEKLFF.

The chain recombines TRBV5-1 with TRBJ1-1; tentatively, D is TRBD1 (6 bases). Germline V lookup: CDR1 SGHRS, CDR2 YFSETQ. The CDR3 runs to 17 residues. Between the trimmed V and J ends, which lost 0 bases and 0 bases, there was a span of 15 bases. For the CDR3, the DNA is TGCGCCAGCAGCTTGGGCCACAGGGCTCTGTTGAACACTGAAGCTTTCTTT. Translation gives CASSLGHRALLNTEAFF.

A few counts support this clone. The chain employs TRBV9 and TRBJ2-7, with 8 bases aligning to TRBD1. Trimming removed 5 bases from V and 2 bases from J; junction bases left unmatched: 6. The CDR3 length is 14 residues. Per the germline V gene, CDR1 is SGDLS and CDR2 is YYNGEE. CDR3 in amino acids: CASSTGQVPYEQYF. The DNA for the CDR3 is TGTGCCAGCAGTACGGGACAGGTACCCTACGAGCAGTACTTC.

V is TRBV5-1 and J is TRBJ2-3; the match to TRBD2 covers 11 bases. With 3 bases clipped from V and 1 base from J, the junction kept 1 base outside the gene matches. This CDR3 comprises 15 residues. Per the germline V gene, CDR1 is SGHRS and CDR2 is YFSETQ. The CDR3 bases are TGCGCCAGCAGCTCGGGACTAGCGGGCACAGATACGCAGTATTTT. It encodes CASSSGLAGTDTQYF.

The chain uses TRBV28 and TRBJ1-5, with D tentatively TRBD1 (6 bases). CDR1 is MDHEN, CDR2 SYDVKM, per germline. Trimming stripped 0 bases from V and 7 bases from J, with 10 bases between. The CDR3 runs to 14 residues. CDR3 nucleotides: TGTGCCAGCAGTTTATGGGCAGGGGAACAGCCCCAGCATTTT. Translation: CASSLWAGEQPQHF.

The chain carries TRBV5-1 and TRBJ2-3, with 9 nucleotides matching TRBD2. CDR3 size: 15 residues. J gave up 2 bases and V 4 bases, and 5 bases lay outside the gene matches. The germline V gene encodes CDR1 SGHRS and CDR2 YFSETQ. CDR3 coding DNA: TGCGCCAGCAGCATAATAGCGGGGGTCACAGATACGCAGTATTTT. This translates into CASSIIAGVTDTQYF.

V usage is TRBV5-8 and J usage is TRBJ2-3, with TRBD2 matching over 7 bases. Germline CDR1 SGHTS, CDR2 YDEGEE. The V segment lost 4 bases and the J segment 6 bases; nucleotides outside the gene matches: 8. The CDR3 loop spans 14 amino acids. The CDR3 sequence is CASSLGLVADTQYF. The DNA for the CDR3 is TGTGCCAGCAGCCTCGGACTAGTAGCCGATACGCAGTATTTT.

The chain uses TRBV29-1 and TRBJ1-1; D call uncertain. The ends were cut back, 2 bases at V and 4 bases at J, with 20 bases in the middle. The CDR3 contains 16 residues. CDR1 is SQVTM and CDR2 is ANQGSEA in the germline V gene. For the CDR3, the DNA is TGCAGCGTTGAACCCCTGTCCCTCCGCTGGGCCACTGAAGCTTTCTTT. It encodes CSVEPLSLRWATEAFF.

This chain links TRBV30 with TRBJ2-2; D gene ambiguous. The CDR3 contains 14 residues. V lost 3 bases, J lost 0 bases, and 8 bases lay in between. Germline V gene sequence: CDR1 GTSNPN, CDR2 SVGIG (reference sequence). The CDR3 nucleotides are TGTGCCTGGAGAGTCAGGCCGAACACCGGGGAGCTGTTTTTT. Translated: CAWRVRPNTGELFF.

There are a few counts of this clone. The genes are TRBV28 and TRBJ1-1; the D gene is possibly TRBD1 (6 bases). V was cut by 5 bases and J by 4 bases, with 17 bases left in between. CDR3 length: 15 amino acids. From germline, CDR1 is MDHEN and CDR2 SYDVKM. The CDR3 DNA sequence: TGTGCCAGCAGTATCGACAGGAGGACGAGCACTGAAGCTTTCTTT. Amino acid sequence: CASSIDRRTSTEAFF.